The 21 T cell receptor beta chains below all came from one sample that was sequenced in a study of blood T cells in healthy people across ages. Combining a sample-barcoded 5' primer with a J-beta primer mix, a second PCR ran for roughly 6 to 12 cycles. One entry per CDR3 protein, called by TCRdb with MiXCR from the 5' RACE reads. The sample contains hundreds of thousands of distinct CDR3 sequences, less than 35% of which appear only once. The specimen was blood. Every receptor here comes from an elderly woman in good health.

This clonotype has a handful of counts. Just one base apart from a much larger clone, this may be a read error. The V call is TRBV20-1, the J call TRBJ2-3; 9 bases fit TRBD2. Germline assignment: CDR1 DFQATT and CDR2 SNEGSKA (reference sequence). Trimming removed 7 bases from V and 1 base from J; junction bases left unmatched: 3. The CDR3 consists of 13 residues. Here the CDR3 DNA reads TGCAGTGTTCCTAGCGGGGGCACAGATACGCAGTATTTT. Its translation: CSVPSGGTDTQYF.

J is TRBJ2-3 and V is TRBV4-1; D might be TRBD2 (6 bases). Per germline, CDR1 MGHRA and CDR2 YSYEKL. The CDR3 is 14 residues long. Trimming took 7 bases from V and 1 from J, leaving 12 bases between them. Here the CDR3 reads CASMYGSGTDTQYF. The CDR3 DNA reads as TGCGCCAGCATGTACGGGAGTGGCACAGATACGCAGTATTTT.

This clonotype was counted at least ten times. Given a much more abundant clone one base away, this may be a read error. The J gene is TRBJ2-5, the V gene TRBV4-2; D may be TRBD2 (7 bases). The CDR3 is made up of 14 amino acids. Germline assignment: CDR1 LGHNA and CDR2 YNFKEQ. Deletions cut 1 base from V and 11 bases from J, with 17 bases between. The CDR3 DNA follows: TGTGCCAGCAGCCAAGGGGGGGGGCCCAATGAGCAGTACTTC. Translating gives CASSQGGGPNEQYF.

This clonotype was detected only a few times. The chain has TRBV10-3 and TRBJ2-7, with D perhaps TRBD1 or TRBD2 (6 bases each). The CDR3 covers 15 residues. Germline V gene lookup returns CDR1 ENHRY and CDR2 SYGVKD. V was trimmed by 3 bases and J by 4 bases, leaving 16 bases between them. Here the CDR3 DNA reads TGTGCCATCAGTGATGGGGGGCGGTCCCTGTACGAGCAGTACTTC. Its protein product is CAISDGGRSLYEQYF.

This chain joins TRBV7-2 and TRBJ2-3; TRBD2 agrees at 13 bases. The germline CDR1 and CDR2 sequences are SGHTA and FQGNSA. V lost 0 bases to trimming and J lost 11 bases; unmatched junction nucleotides: 5. This CDR3 has 15 amino acids. In nucleotides, the CDR3 is TGTGCCAGCAGCTTAGCGCGGGGACTAGCGGGAATGCAGTATTTT. Its translation is CASSLARGLAGMQYF.

This clonotype was observed a handful of times. The genes are TRBV6-2 or TRBV6-3 and TRBJ1-1; D perhaps matches TRBD1 (5 bases). Per the germline V gene, CDR1 is MNHEY and CDR2 is SVGEGT. The CDR3 length is 16 residues. With 8 bases removed from V and 0 bases from J, the gap between germline ends came to 19 bases. The CDR3 loop is CASAKKRGEVNTEAFF. The DNA of the CDR3 is TGTGCCAGCGCCAAGAAGCGGGGGGAGGTGAACACTGAAGCTTTCTTT.

This clonotype was detected ten times or more. The chain joins TRBV7-8 to TRBJ2-3, with a tentative D call TRBD2 (6 bases). Trimming stripped 3 bases from V and 4 bases from J, with 11 bases between. The CDR3 has 14 amino acids. The germline V gene has CDR1 SGHVS and CDR2 FQNEAQ. CDR3 amino acids: CASSLHRLADTQYF. The CDR3 nucleotides are TGTGCCAGCAGCTTGCACAGACTAGCAGATACGCAGTATTTT.

This clonotype was detected ten times or more. The CDR3 spells CASSQDDWGEQYF. The CDR3 nucleotides read TGCGCCAGCAGCCAAGATGACTGGGGCGAGCAGTACTTC. The V gene is TRBV4-1, the J gene TRBJ2-7; D is unresolved. The ends were cut back, 0 bases at V and 6 bases at J, with 9 bases in the middle. Germline values: CDR1 MGHRA, CDR2 YSYEKL. The CDR3 length is 13 residues.

V usage is TRBV7-3 and J usage is TRBJ1-1; 9 bases map to TRBD1. The CDR3 consists of 18 residues. Looked up from germline, CDR1 is SGHTA and CDR2 is FQGTGA. Trimming took 2 bases from V and 1 from J; bases not matched to a gene: 11. The CDR3 protein is CASSLLVRAGQGNTEAFF. DNA for the CDR3: TGTGCCAGCAGCTTACTTGTGCGGGCGGGACAGGGGAACACTGAAGCTTTCTTT.

In its sample, this clonotype was seen many times. This chain uses TRBV4-1 with TRBJ2-6, with 15 nucleotides matching TRBD2. Germline lookup yields CDR1 MGHRA and CDR2 YSYEKL. J gave up 2 bases and V 5 bases, and 7 bases lay outside the gene matches. This CDR3 has 19 amino acids. CDR3 nucleotides: TGCGCCAGCAGCTTGTGGACTAGCGGGGGGGCCACTGGGGCCAACGTCCTGACTTTC. This sequence encodes CASSLWTSGGATGANVLTF.

This clonotype came up a few times. The V call is TRBV15, the J call TRBJ2-7; possible D gene TRBD1, 6 bases. Trimming left V 3 bases short and J 2 bases short, with 14 bases between. In germline, CDR1 is LNHNV, CDR2 YYDKDF (reference sequence). CDR3 length: 15 residues. The CDR3 loop is CATSRETGHPYEQYF. DNA for the CDR3: TGTGCCACCAGCAGGGAAACGGGACACCCCTACGAGCAGTACTTC.

The chain has TRBV5-4 and TRBJ2-5; 7 bases are a match to TRBD2. Germline values: CDR1 SGHNT, CDR2 YYREEE (reference sequence). V gave up 2 bases and J gave up 11 bases; unmatched junction bases: 9. The CDR3 covers 13 residues. The CDR3 region is CASSFRLGREQYF. CDR3 in DNA: TGTGCCAGCAGCTTCCGACTCGGGCGGGAGCAGTACTTC. Complete variable domain (other parts from reference TRBV5-4 and TRBJ2-5): ETGVTQSPTHLIKTRGQQVTLRCSSQSGHNTVSWYQQALGQGPQFIFQYYREEENGRGNFPPRFSGLQFPNYSSELNVNALELDDSALYLCASSFRLGREQYFGPGTRLLVL.

This clonotype has only a few counts. This could be a read error, since a much larger clone is one nucleotide away. The gene calls are TRBV12-3 or TRBV12-4 and TRBJ2-7, with 9 nucleotides matching TRBD2. The length of the CDR3 is 17 residues. V gave up 3 bases and J gave up 7 bases; unmatched junction bases: 16. DNA for the CDR3: TGTGCCAGCAGTTTGGTCGCAGGGCGGGGGGGAAACAATGAGCAGTACTTC. This sequence encodes CASSLVAGRGGNNEQYF.

On this clonotype: This sequence may be a read error, since a much larger clone differs from it by one base. Because it lacks the conserved phenylalanine or tryptophan at the end, this CDR3 is likely a read error. The V gene is TRBV5-1, the J gene TRBJ2-5, with TRBD1 matching 8 bases. The J call could be wrong; TRBJ2-4 is a better fit for the DNA end. CDR1 is SGHRS and CDR2 is YFSETQ in the germline V gene. The length of the CDR3 is 15 residues. In DNA form, the CDR3 reads TGCGCCAGCAGCGAGGACAGGGCGGCCAAAAACATTCAGTACATC. As protein: CASSEDRAAKNIQYI.

This clonotype was observed many times. The chain recombines TRBV11-2 with TRBJ2-5; unclear D gene. V dropped 8 bases and J dropped 9 bases, with 19 bases sitting between them. Germline V gene lookup returns CDR1 SGHAT and CDR2 FQNNGV. The CDR3 has 13 amino acids. The CDR3 DNA reads as TGTGCCAGCGCGGACGGTTATTCAGGAGCCCAGTACTTC. Translating it yields CASADGYSGAQYF.

In this sample, this clonotype turned up once. With a much larger clone just one base away, this may be a read error. This chain uses TRBV20-1 with TRBJ2-5; perhaps TRBD1 as D (5 bases). The CDR3 contains 15 residues. Trimming took 3 bases from V and 0 from J, leaving 14 bases between them. In germline, CDR1 is DFQATT, CDR2 SNEGSKA (reference sequence). In DNA form, the CDR3 reads TGCAGTGCTAGGTGGACAACCTGGTACCAAGAGACCCAGTACTTC. It codes for CSARWTTWYQETQYF.

This clonotype appeared many times. V is TRBV4-2 and J is TRBJ2-1, with 7 bases identical to TRBD2. The CDR3 spans 16 residues. CDR1 is LGHNA, CDR2 YNFKEQ, per germline. The trim removed 3 bases at V and 5 bases at J, leaving 10 bases unmatched. The CDR3, as DNA: TGTGCCAGCAGCCACGATGGCGGGGGACGACACAATGAGCAGTTCTTC. Translation: CASSHDGGGRHNEQFF.

There are a few counts of this clonotype. V gene TRBV11-3 combines with J gene TRBJ1-2; weak D call: TRBD1 (6 bases). V lost 6 bases, J lost 5 bases, and 13 bases lay in between. There are 13 residues in the CDR3. The V gene's germline CDR1 is SGHNT and CDR2 YENEEA. Here the CDR3 reads CASSPRDKYGYTF. The CDR3, as DNA: TGTGCCAGCAGTCCCCGGGACAAATATGGCTACACCTTC.

This clonotype has a handful of counts. This chain uses TRBV6-5 with TRBJ1-1, with D perhaps matching TRBD1 (5 bases). CDR1 is MNHEY and CDR2 is SVGAGI in the germline V gene. V was cut by 2 bases and J by 2 bases, with 9 bases left in between. This CDR3 is 14 amino acids long. CDR3 in amino acids: CASSYGGSNTEAFF. The CDR3 nucleotides are TGTGCCAGCAGTTACGGGGGATCCAACACTGAAGCTTTCTTT.

About this clonotype: A much larger clone is a single base away; this may be a read error. V and J are TRBV7-3 and TRBJ2-3; perhaps TRBD1 as D (6 bases). The V end was cut by 2 bases, the J end by 0 bases, with 15 bases between. CDR1 and CDR2 (germline): SGHTA, FQGTGA. This CDR3 spans 17 amino acids. The DNA for the CDR3 is TGTGCCAGCAGCTTAGGGACGACAGGACCCAGCACAGATACGCAGTATTTT. It yields the protein CASSLGTTGPSTDTQYF.

This clonotype was seen just once. The V and J genes are TRBV5-1 and TRBJ1-4; 9 nucleotides agree with TRBD1. The CDR3 length is 18 residues. V lost 4 bases, J lost 3 bases, and 13 bases stayed unmatched. In germline, CDR1 is SGHRS, CDR2 YFSETQ. In DNA form, the CDR3 reads TGCGCCAGCAGCCCAGGTCCCGGGACAGGGCCGGCTAATGAAAAACTGTTTTTT. Its translation is CASSPGPGTGPANEKLFF.